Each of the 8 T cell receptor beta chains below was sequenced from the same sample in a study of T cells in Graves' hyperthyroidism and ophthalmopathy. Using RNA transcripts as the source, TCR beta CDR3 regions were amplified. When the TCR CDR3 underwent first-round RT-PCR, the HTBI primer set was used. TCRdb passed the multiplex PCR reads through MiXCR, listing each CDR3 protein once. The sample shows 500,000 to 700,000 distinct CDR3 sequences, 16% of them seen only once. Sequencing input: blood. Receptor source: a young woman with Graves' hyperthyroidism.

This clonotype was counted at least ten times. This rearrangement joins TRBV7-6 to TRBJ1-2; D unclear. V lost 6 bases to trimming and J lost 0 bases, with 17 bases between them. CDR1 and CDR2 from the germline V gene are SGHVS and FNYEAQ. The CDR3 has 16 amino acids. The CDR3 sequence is CASSPQTETANYGYTF. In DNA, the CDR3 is TGTGCCAGCAGTCCACAGACCGAAACAGCTAACTATGGCTACACCTTC.

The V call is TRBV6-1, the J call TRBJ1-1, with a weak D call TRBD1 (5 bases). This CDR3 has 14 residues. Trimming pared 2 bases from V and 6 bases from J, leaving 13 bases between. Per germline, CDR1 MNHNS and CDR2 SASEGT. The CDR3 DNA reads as TGTGCCAGCAGTGAAAGGGGTGTCAACTCTGAAGCTTTCTTT. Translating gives CASSERGVNSEAFF.

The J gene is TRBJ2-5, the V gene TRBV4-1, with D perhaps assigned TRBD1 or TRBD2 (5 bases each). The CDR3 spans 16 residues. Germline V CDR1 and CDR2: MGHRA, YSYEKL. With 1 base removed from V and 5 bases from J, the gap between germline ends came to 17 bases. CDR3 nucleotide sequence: TGCGCCAGCAGCCAAGGGGACGGGATCGGGCCTGAGACCCAGTACTTC. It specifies CASSQGDGIGPETQYF.

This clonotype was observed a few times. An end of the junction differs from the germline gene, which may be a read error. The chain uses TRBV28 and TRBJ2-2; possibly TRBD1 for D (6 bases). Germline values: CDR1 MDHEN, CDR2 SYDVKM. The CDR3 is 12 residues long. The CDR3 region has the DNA TGTACCAGCAGTATACAGGGCAGGGAGCTGTTTTTT. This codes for CTSSIQGRELFF.

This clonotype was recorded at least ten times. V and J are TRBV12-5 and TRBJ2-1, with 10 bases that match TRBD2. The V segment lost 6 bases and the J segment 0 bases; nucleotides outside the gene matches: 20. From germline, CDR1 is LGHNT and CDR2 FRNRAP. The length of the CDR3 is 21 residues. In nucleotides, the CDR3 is TGTGCTAGTGGCCGACCCCTACTTGGGCAGCGGGGGGGCAGCTCCTACAATGAGCAGTTCTTC. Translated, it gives CASGRPLLGQRGGSSYNEQFF.

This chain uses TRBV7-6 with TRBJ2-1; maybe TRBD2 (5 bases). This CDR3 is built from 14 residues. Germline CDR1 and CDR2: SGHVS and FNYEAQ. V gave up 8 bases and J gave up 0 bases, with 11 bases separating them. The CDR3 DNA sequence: TGTGCCAGCCGGGGATTTAGCTCCTACAATGAGCAGTTCTTC. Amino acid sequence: CASRGFSSYNEQFF.

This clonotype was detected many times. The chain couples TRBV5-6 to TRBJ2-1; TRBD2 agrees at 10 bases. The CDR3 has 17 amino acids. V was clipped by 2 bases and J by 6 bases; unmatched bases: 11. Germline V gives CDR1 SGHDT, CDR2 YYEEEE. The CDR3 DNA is TGTGCCAGCAGCTTTATAGATTGGGTAGCGGGGGGCAATGAGCAGTTCTTC. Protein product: CASSFIDWVAGGNEQFF.

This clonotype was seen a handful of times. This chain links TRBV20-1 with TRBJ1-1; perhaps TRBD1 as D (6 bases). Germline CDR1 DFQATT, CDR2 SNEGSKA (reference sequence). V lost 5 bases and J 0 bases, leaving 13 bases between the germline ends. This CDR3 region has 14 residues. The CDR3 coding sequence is TGCAGTGCTCGAAGGGGGTCTATGAACACTGAAGCTTTCTTT. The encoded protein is CSARRGSMNTEAFF.